This TCR beta chain was captured in a study of cytomegalovirus exposure and HLA in healthy donors. Study-level information: The same platform as the 500 to 700 first-cohort repertoires was used for the 120 validation repertoires, a later analysis reported. Study-wide findings and caveats: The classifier, whose performance was assessed in both the original and validation cohorts, reportedly diagnosed cytomegalovirus status with high specificity and sensitivity. The investigators catalogued 150 or so TCR beta chains as cytomegalovirus-associated.

There are 15 residues in the CDR3. The ends were cut back, 1 base at V and 0 bases at J, with 9 bases in the middle. Germline CDR1 and CDR2: SGHTA and FQGNSA. As to this clone: The antigen is unknown.

Repertoires were generated with immunoSEQ multiplex PCR, while TCRdb's copy carries only in-frame clones and drops some. The sample records around 160,000 clones, roughly nine tenths being singletons. This rearrangement joins TRBV7-2 to TRBJ1-1; D ambiguous. This TCR derives from a woman under 30 in good health and CMV-seropositive. The specimen was PBMCs. The CDR3 protein is CASSLEAYMNTEAFF. The CDR3 bases are TGTGCCAGCAGCTTAGAAGCATATATGAACACTGAAGCTTTCTTT.